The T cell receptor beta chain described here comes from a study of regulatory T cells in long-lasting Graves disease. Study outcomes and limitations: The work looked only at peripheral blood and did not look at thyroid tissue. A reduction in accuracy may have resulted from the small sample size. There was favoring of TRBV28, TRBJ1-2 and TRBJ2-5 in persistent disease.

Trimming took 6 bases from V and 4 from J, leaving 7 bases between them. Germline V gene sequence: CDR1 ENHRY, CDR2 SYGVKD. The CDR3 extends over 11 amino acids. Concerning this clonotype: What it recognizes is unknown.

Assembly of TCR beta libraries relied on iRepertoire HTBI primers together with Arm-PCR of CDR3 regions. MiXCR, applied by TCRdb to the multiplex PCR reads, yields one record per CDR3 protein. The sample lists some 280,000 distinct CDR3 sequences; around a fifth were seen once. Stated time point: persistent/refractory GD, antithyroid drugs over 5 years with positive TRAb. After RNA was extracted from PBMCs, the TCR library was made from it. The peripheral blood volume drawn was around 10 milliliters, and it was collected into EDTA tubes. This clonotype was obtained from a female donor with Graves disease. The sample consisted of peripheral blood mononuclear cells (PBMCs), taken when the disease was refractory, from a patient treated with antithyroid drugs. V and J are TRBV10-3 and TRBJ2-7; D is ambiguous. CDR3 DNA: TGTGCCATCAGCGCAGAGTACGAGCAGTACTTC. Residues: CAISAEYEQYF.